The 16 T cell receptor beta chains below come from one sample, sequenced in a study of cytomegalovirus exposure and HLA in healthy donors. The PCR ran on 60 Vbeta and 13 Jbeta primers. Data came from immunoSEQ multiplex PCR; TCRdb stores just in-frame clones and leaves some out. The data hold 70,000 to 80,000 clones, with approximately 78% observed a single time. The sequenced sample was PBMCs. The receptors derive from a man younger than 30 in good health and CMV-seronegative.

The gene calls are TRBV5-4 and TRBJ2-1; maybe TRBD1 (6 bases). The CDR3 has 16 amino acids. Germline V gene data show CDR1 as SGHNT and CDR2 as YYREEE (reference sequence). The germline V and J ends were trimmed by 4 bases and 9 bases, with 23 bases remaining between them. The CDR3 here is CASSRSTGSPHIEQFF. CDR3 coding DNA: TGTGCCAGCAGCCGATCGACAGGATCCCCCCACATTGAGCAGTTCTTC.

This clone was detected once. The chain uses TRBV19 and TRBJ1-6; D gene unclear. Between the trimmed V and J ends, which lost 5 bases and 7 bases, there was a span of 9 bases. The CDR3 consists of 13 residues. Germline CDR1 reads LNHDA; CDR2 reads SQIVND (reference sequence). The CDR3 loop reads CASSLNRNSPLHF. In nucleotides, the CDR3 is TGTGCCAGTAGTCTAAACAGAAATTCACCCCTCCACTTT.

The rearrangement joins TRBV5-1 to TRBJ2-7; 7 bases agree with TRBD1. This CDR3 spans 15 amino acids. Germline V gives CDR1 SGHRS, CDR2 YFSETQ. J was trimmed by 2 bases and V by 1 base; bases with no gene match: 6. CDR3 region: CASSLWTGPTYEQYF. The CDR3 coding sequence is TGCGCCAGCAGCTTGTGGACAGGCCCGACCTACGAGCAGTACTTC.

This chain connects TRBV30 to TRBJ2-5, with D maybe TRBD2 (6 bases). Deletions cut 1 base from V and 1 base from J, with 7 bases between. Germline CDR1 is GTSNPN and CDR2 is SVGIG (reference sequence). The CDR3 runs to 13 residues. The CDR3 DNA follows: TGTGCCTGGAGTGCGGGGGTCCAAGAGACCCAGTACTTC. This sequence encodes CAWSAGVQETQYF. Filled out from reference TRBV30 and TRBJ2-5, the complete variable domain reads SQTIHQWPATLVQPVGSPLSLECTVEGTSNPNLYWYRQAAGRGLQLLFYSVGIGQISSEVPQNLSASRPQDRQFILSSKKLLLSDSGFYLCAWSAGVQETQYFGPGTRLLVL.

This rearrangement joins TRBV14 to TRBJ2-2, with D perhaps matching TRBD1 (6 bases). Germline lookup yields CDR1 SGHDN and CDR2 FVKESK. The V and J ends lost 4 bases and 0 bases respectively, with 9 bases between them. This CDR3 is built from 15 residues. CDR3 sequence reads: CASSPRTANTGELFF. CDR3 in DNA: TGTGCCAGCAGCCCGCGGACAGCGAACACCGGGGAGCTGTTTTTT. Combining the CDR3 with reference TRBV14 and TRBJ2-2 gives the whole variable domain EAGVTQFPSHSVIEKGQTVTLRCDPISGHDNLYWYRRVMGKEIKFLLHFVKESKQDESGMPNNRFLAERTGGTYSTLKVQPAELEDSGVYFCASSPRTANTGELFFGEGSRLTVL.

The chain is built from TRBV6-5 and TRBJ1-2; no clear D. Per the germline V gene, CDR1 is MNHEY and CDR2 is SVGAGI. V lost 2 bases, J lost 6 bases, and 13 bases lay in between. The CDR3 is 14 residues long. Here the CDR3 reads CASSYPTESHGYTF. CDR3 bases: TGTGCCAGCAGTTACCCTACCGAAAGTCATGGCTACACCTTC.

In its sample, this clone was seen once. The chain has TRBV4-3 and TRBJ1-1, with D unclear. CDR1 is LGHNA and CDR2 is YSLEER in the germline V gene. This CDR3 region has 14 residues. Trimming stripped 0 bases from V and 10 bases from J, with 15 bases between. CDR3 loop: CASSQDFTGTGAFF. The DNA of the CDR3 is TGCGCCAGCAGCCAAGATTTTACCGGAACGGGAGCTTTCTTT.

V gene TRBV19 combines with J gene TRBJ2-1, with a possible D match to TRBD2 (6 bases). Germline CDR1 reads LNHDA; CDR2 reads SQIVND (reference sequence). The CDR3 is 15 amino acids. V gave up 8 bases and J gave up 5 bases, with 19 bases separating them. The CDR3 coding sequence is TGTGCCAGTCGTTTATCGGCGGGACGAGACAATGAGCAGTTCTTC. Protein: CASRLSAGRDNEQFF.

The gene calls are TRBV6-1 and TRBJ1-5, with D perhaps matching TRBD1 (6 bases). Between the trimmed V and J ends, which lost 4 bases and 4 bases, there was a span of 20 bases. Germline CDR1 reads MNHNS; CDR2 reads SASEGT. The CDR3 has 17 residues. The CDR3 DNA sequence: TGTGCCAGCAGTGGAGCTAAGGGACACGGAGGTAATCAGCCCCAGCATTTT. Translation gives CASSGAKGHGGNQPQHF.

The chain employs TRBV18 and TRBJ1-4; weak D call: TRBD1 (5 bases). V lost 4 bases, J lost 6 bases, and 15 bases lay in between. The CDR3 contains 15 residues. Looked up from germline, CDR1 is KGHSH and CDR2 is LQKENI. CDR3: CASSRLQGVDEKLFF. The CDR3 nucleotides are TGTGCCAGCTCACGGCTGCAGGGCGTGGATGAAAAACTGTTTTTT.

This clone was found once. The V and J genes are TRBV7-2 and TRBJ1-6, with unresolved D. The V and J ends lost 1 base and 7 bases respectively, with 11 bases between them. The CDR3 covers 15 residues. Germline V CDR1 and CDR2: SGHTA, FQGNSA. The CDR3: CASSLVRAANSPLHF. The CDR3 nucleotides read TGTGCCAGCAGCTTAGTGAGGGCCGCGAATTCACCCCTCCACTTT.

The chain has TRBV19 and TRBJ2-1; the match to TRBD2 covers 13 bases. The CDR3 sequence is 14 residues long. Trimming removed 5 bases from V and 9 bases from J; junction bases left unmatched: 4. Germline V gene data show CDR1 as LNHDA and CDR2 as SQIVND (reference sequence). The DNA for the CDR3 is TGTGCCAGTAGTCCGGGGACTAGCGGGGCTGAGCAGTTCTTC. Translated, it gives CASSPGTSGAEQFF.

In nucleotides, the CDR3 is TGTGCCAGCAGTACTCAACGAGTAATTCTGGCTAGCGGGGGGCAAGAGACCCAGTACTTC. The encoded protein is CASSTQRVILASGGQETQYF. The J gene is TRBJ2-5, the V gene TRBV28, with 11 bases that match TRBD2. The length of the CDR3 is 20 residues. V shed 5 bases and J 2 bases; nucleotides not matched to a gene: 19. CDR1 is MDHEN, CDR2 SYDVKM, per germline.

This clone has a single count. The chain uses TRBV9 and TRBJ2-7; 7 positions agree with TRBD2. Germline values: CDR1 SGDLS, CDR2 YYNGEE. This CDR3 is 12 amino acids long. The J segment lost 7 bases and the V segment lost 4 bases, leaving 5 bases of the junction unmatched. CDR3 nucleotides: TGTGCCAGCAGCCGGGAGGAATCTGAGCAGTACTTC. Translation gives CASSREESEQYF.

CDR3 sequence reads: CASSLATGMTYEQYF. The CDR3 coding sequence is TGTGCCAGCAGCTTAGCGACAGGGATGACCTACGAGCAGTACTTC. The chain joins TRBV7-6 to TRBJ2-7; 7 nucleotides line up with TRBD1. The CDR3 totals 15 residues. The trim removed 0 bases at V and 2 bases at J, leaving 4 bases unmatched. Germline CDR1 is SGHVS and CDR2 is FNYEAQ.

The rearrangement joins TRBV30 to TRBJ2-7, with 7 bases aligning to TRBD1. The CDR3 consists of 14 residues. The germline CDR1 and CDR2 sequences are GTSNPN and SVGIG (reference sequence). With V trimmed by 2 bases and J by 2 bases, 6 bases remained unmatched. This CDR3 reads CAWSLGQETYEQYF. In DNA form, the CDR3 reads TGTGCCTGGAGTTTAGGACAGGAGACCTACGAGCAGTACTTC. The full variable domain, its missing parts supplied by reference TRBV30 and TRBJ2-7, is SQTIHQWPATLVQPVGSPLSLECTVEGTSNPNLYWYRQAAGRGLQLLFYSVGIGQISSEVPQNLSASRPQDRQFILSSKKLLLSDSGFYLCAWSLGQETYEQYFGPGTRLTVT.